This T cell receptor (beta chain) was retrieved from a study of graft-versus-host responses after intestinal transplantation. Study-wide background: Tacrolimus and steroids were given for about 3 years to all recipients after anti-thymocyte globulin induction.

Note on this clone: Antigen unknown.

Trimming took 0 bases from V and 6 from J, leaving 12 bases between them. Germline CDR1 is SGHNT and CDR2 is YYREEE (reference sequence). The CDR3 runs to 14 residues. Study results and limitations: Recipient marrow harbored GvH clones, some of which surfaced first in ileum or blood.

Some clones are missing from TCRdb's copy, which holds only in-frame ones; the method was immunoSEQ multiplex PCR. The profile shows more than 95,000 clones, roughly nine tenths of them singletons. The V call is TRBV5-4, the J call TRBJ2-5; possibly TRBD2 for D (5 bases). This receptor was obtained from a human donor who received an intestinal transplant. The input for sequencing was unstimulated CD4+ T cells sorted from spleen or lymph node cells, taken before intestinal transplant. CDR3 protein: CASSLDRTAKTQYF. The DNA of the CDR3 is TGTGCCAGCAGCTTGGATAGGACTGCCAAGACCCAGTACTTC. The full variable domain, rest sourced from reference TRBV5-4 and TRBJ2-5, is ETGVTQSPTHLIKTRGQQVTLRCSSQSGHNTVSWYQQALGQGPQFIFQYYREEENGRGNFPPRFSGLQFPNYSSELNVNALELDDSALYLCASSLDRTAKTQYFGPGTRLLVL.